This paragraph reports one T cell receptor (beta chain). This sample stems from a study of blood T cell repertoires in COVID-19. About the research overall: Acute and convalescent COVID-19 specimens originated in the United States, Italy and Spain.

Living in 24 US areas, the participants were between about 18 and 95 years of age. Participant reports of clinical history set cohort assignment. The trim removed 3 bases at V and 7 bases at J, leaving 3 bases unmatched. The V gene's germline CDR1 is GTSNPN and CDR2 SVGIG (reference sequence). This CDR3 spans 14 amino acids. In the original analysis: Estimation of nucleated cell counts was performed using reference gene primer amplification. The method was immunoSEQ multiplex PCR; TCRdb's version includes in-frame clones alone and lacks a portion of them. V and J calls and clone size follow that table, whereas D and trimming were derived from the DNA. The sample lists 300,000 or so clones, approximately 84% occurring once.

The clonotype comes from a woman younger than 35 who had recovered from COVID-19. The chain links TRBV30 to TRBJ2-1; TRBD2 matches at 13 bases. Sequencing was carried out using PBMCs or T cells enriched from blood (not recorded which). CDR3 protein: CAWRSTSGRNEQFF. CDR3 coding DNA: TGTGCCTGGAGATCGACTAGCGGGAGGAATGAGCAGTTCTTC.